These T cell receptor beta chains were read from a single sample in a study of identical twins. TCRdb reanalysed the 5' RACE reads using MiXCR and keeps one entry per CDR3 protein. The sample consists of under 300,000 distinct CDR3 sequences, 6.5% of them appearing once. These data were likewise used in another study, on T cells expressing NK-cell markers.

What was sequenced was CD8+ T cells sorted from blood. The receptors were gathered from a woman aged 18-35 years in good health. Both conserved end residues are part of each CDR3. Fields, in order: J gene, D gene, clone size, V gene, CDR3 length, CDR3 DNA, CDR3 protein. A D gene is named only where the DNA matches it firmly. Clone size is not always given. Where it is, it says once, few, many or a class for expanded clones.

>TRBJ1-2|.|many|TRBV7-6|13
TGTGCCAGCAGCTTAGAGTACTTCTATGGCTACACCTTC
CASSLEYFYGYTF
>TRBJ2-3|.|many|TRBV12-3/TRBV12-4|11
TGTGCCAGCAGACAGACAGATACGCAGTATTTT
CASRQTDTQYF
>TRBJ1-1|TRBD1|.|TRBV7-9|15
TGTGCCAGCAGCCCCTCCGGGACAGGGGCCACTGAAGCTTTCTTT
CASSPSGTGATEAFF
>TRBJ2-1|.|.|TRBV20-1|15
TGCAGTGCTAGCTTGCGGCTAGCGCCAAACAATGAGCAGTTCTTC
CSASLRLAPNNEQFF
>TRBJ2-7|TRBD2|.|TRBV4-3|17
TGCGCCAGCAGCCAAGATCCTCCTAGCGGGACGCAATACGAGCAGTACTTC
CASSQDPPSGTQYEQYF
>TRBJ2-1|TRBD2|many|TRBV9|15
TGTGCCAGCAGCCTGACTAGCGTCGGAGGGGATGAGCAGTTCTTC
CASSLTSVGGDEQFF
>TRBJ2-5|TRBD1|few|TRBV6-1|15
TGTGCCAGCAGTCCTGGGACAGGGCTCCAAGAGACCCAGTACTTC
CASSPGTGLQETQYF
>TRBJ2-3|.|.|TRBV14|13
TGTGCCAGCAGCCAAGAGGTGGCAGATACGCAGTATTTT
CASSQEVADTQYF
>TRBJ2-2|.|many|TRBV20-1|13
TGCAGTGCTCCGACACCGAACACCGGGGAGCTGTTTTTT
CSAPTPNTGELFF
>TRBJ2-1|.|many|TRBV12-3/TRBV12-4|12
TGTGCCAGCAGAGGAGGTTTGAATGAGCAGTTCTTC
CASRGGLNEQFF
>TRBJ1-2|TRBD1|.|TRBV6-2/TRBV6-3|14
TGTGCCAGCAGTTACTCATCAACAGGGGATGGCTACACCTTC
CASSYSSTGDGYTF
>TRBJ2-1|TRBD2|.|TRBV7-6|15
TGTGCCAGCAGCTTAGCTAGCGGGGGGGCCGAGGAGCAGTTCTTC
CASSLASGGAEEQFF
>TRBJ2-1|.|few|TRBV5-6|15
TGTGCCAGCGCCTCCGGGACTCTCTCCTACAATGAGCAGTTCTTC
CASASGTLSYNEQFF
>TRBJ2-7|.|.|TRBV7-9|11
TGTGCCAGCAGCCTAAGAGACGAGCAGTACTTC
CASSLRDEQYF
>TRBJ1-5|.|many|TRBV15|18
TGTGCCACCAGCAGAGAGAGACCGTACTCCGGTGGCAATCAGCCCCAGCATTTT
CATSRERPYSGGNQPQHF
>TRBJ2-1|.|few|TRBV29-1|13
TGCAGCGTTGAGACACCTGCTTACAATGAGCAGTTCTTC
CSVETPAYNEQFF
>TRBJ1-2|TRBD1|few|TRBV9|14
TGTGCCAGCAGCGGGGGGACAGCCGAACATGGCTACACCTTC
CASSGGTAEHGYTF
>TRBJ2-3|.|many|TRBV5-5|13
TGTGCCAGCGTGATAATAGTAGGAGATACGCAGTATTTT
CASVIIVGDTQYF
>TRBJ2-5|.|few|TRBV6-2/TRBV6-3|12
TGTGCCAGCAGTTATTGGGAAGAGACCCAGTACTTC
CASSYWEETQYF
>TRBJ2-1|TRBD2|many|TRBV30|14
TGTGCCTGGAGTCCCGGGACTACCCTAAATGAGCAGTTCTTC
CAWSPGTTLNEQFF
>TRBJ2-3|TRBD1|few|TRBV25-1|17
TGTGCCAGCAGTGGCGTATTACAGGGGCATGGCACAGATACGCAGTATTTT
CASSGVLQGHGTDTQYF
>TRBJ2-7|.|many|TRBV9|14
TGTGCCAGCTCACCCAGCTGGGGGGCGAGAGAGCAGTACTTC
CASSPSWGAREQYF
>TRBJ2-1|TRBD2|.|TRBV4-1|16
TGCGCCAGCAGCCAACTGCCGGGGGGGACAAACAATGAGCAGTTCTTC
CASSQLPGGTNNEQFF
>TRBJ1-1|.|many|TRBV12-3/TRBV12-4|12
TGTGCCAGCAGGGGAGTGGGGGCTGAAGCTTTCTTT
CASRGVGAEAFF
>TRBJ2-5|.|many|TRBV7-8|14
TGTGCCAGCACAGGCGGAGGAGGGGCGGAGACCCAGTACTTC
CASTGGGGAETQYF
>TRBJ2-3|TRBD2|many|TRBV7-9|15
TGTGCCAGCAGCTTAGTTGGCGGGAGAACTGATACGCAGTATTTT
CASSLVGGRTDTQYF
>TRBJ2-7|.|.|TRBV11-2|12
TGTGCCAGCAGCTTAGCTCAGCCCGAGCAGTACTTC
CASSLAQPEQYF
>TRBJ2-2|TRBD2|few|TRBV9|18
TGTGCCAGCAGCGGGCCGGGACTAGCGGGGGAGAACACCGGGGAGCTGTTTTTT
CASSGPGLAGENTGELFF
>TRBJ2-2|TRBD1|few|TRBV7-9|17
TGTGCCAGCAGCTTAGGAGGGACAGGGTCGCACACCGGGGAGCTGTTTTTT
CASSLGGTGSHTGELFF
>TRBJ2-2|TRBD2|.|TRBV4-3|17
TGCGCCAGCAGCCCGACTAGCGGGAGAGACAACACCGGGGAGCTGTTTTTT
CASSPTSGRDNTGELFF
>TRBJ1-2|.|many|TRBV12-3/TRBV12-4|13
TGTGCCAGCAGTTTAAATGCCAACGCTGGCTACACCTTC
CASSLNANAGYTF
>TRBJ1-1|.|.|TRBV12-3/TRBV12-4|13
TGTGCCAGCAGTTTCGGTCTGAACGCTGAAGCTTTCTTT
CASSFGLNAEAFF
>TRBJ2-1|.|few|TRBV7-9|14
TGTGCCAGCAGCCCGCGCAGATCCTACAATGAGCAGTTCTTC
CASSPRRSYNEQFF
>TRBJ2-7|TRBD1|.|TRBV27|13
TGTGCCAGCAGTCAACGACAGGGCTACGAGCAGTACTTC
CASSQRQGYEQYF
>TRBJ1-5|.|few|TRBV12-3/TRBV12-4|14
TGTGCCAGCAGAGCCGGGGCTAGCAATCAGCCCCAGCATTTT
CASRAGASNQPQHF
>TRBJ2-7|.|many|TRBV24-1|14
TGTGCCACCAGTGATTTGGGACAAAAATACGAGCAGTACTTC
CATSDLGQKYEQYF
>TRBJ2-3|TRBD2|few|TRBV18|17
TGTGCCAGCTCACCAGTAGGACTAGCGGACCGCACAGATACGCAGTATTTT
CASSPVGLADRTDTQYF
>TRBJ2-7|.|few|TRBV19|14
TGTGCCAGCTCTATCGGGACGGTAACCTACGAGCAGTACTTC
CASSIGTVTYEQYF
>TRBJ2-3|TRBD2|.|TRBV6-2/TRBV6-3|17
TGTGCCAGCGCGCTAGCGGGGGCCCTTTATGCGGCAGATACGCAGTATTTT
CASALAGALYAADTQYF
>TRBJ2-2|TRBD2|.|TRBV6-1|16
TGTGCCAGCAGTCCGGGACTTCCGGGAGGGGGCGGGGAGCTGTTTTTT
CASSPGLPGGGGELFF
>TRBJ2-5|.|many|TRBV11-2|14
TGTGCCAGCAGCTTTGTCTCAGGAGCAGAGACCCAGTACTTC
CASSFVSGAETQYF
>TRBJ1-1|TRBD1|.|TRBV4-1|15
TGCGCCAGCAGCCATACCGGGGACAGGAACACTGAAGCTTTCTTT
CASSHTGDRNTEAFF
>TRBJ2-3|TRBD2|few|TRBV6-5|14
TGTGCCAGCAGCTACGGGACTAACACAGATACGCAGTATTTT
CASSYGTNTDTQYF
>TRBJ1-1|.|many|TRBV6-5|15
TGTGCCAGCAGTTATTTGGGGACGGGGAACACTGAAGCTTTCTTT
CASSYLGTGNTEAFF
>TRBJ2-2|.|.|TRBV12-3/TRBV12-4|12
TGTGCCAGCAGGGCTCCGGGACGGGAGCTGTTTTTT
CASRAPGRELFF
>TRBJ1-1|.|.|TRBV11-2|12
TGTGCCAGCAGCCCTCTGCGGCATGGAGCTTTCTTT
CASSPLRHGAFF
>TRBJ2-3|.|.|TRBV13|14
TGTGCCAGCAGCATCGGGTCGCGAGGAGATACGCAGTATTTT
CASSIGSRGDTQYF
>TRBJ2-3|.|few|TRBV7-8|8
TGTGCCAGCCCTTTGCAGTATTTT
CASPLQYF
>TRBJ1-1|.|few|TRBV5-4|15
TGTGCCAGCAGCTGGGGACTACTCATGAACACTGAAGCTTTCTTT
CASSWGLLMNTEAFF
>TRBJ2-2|TRBD1|.|TRBV6-2/TRBV6-3|14
TGTGCCAGCTTGACAGGGGATATTCCCGGGGAGCTGTTTTTT
CASLTGDIPGELFF
>TRBJ2-2|TRBD2|many|TRBV4-1|17
TGCGCCAGCAGCCAAACTAATAGGGGACTAGTGACCGGGGAGCTGTTTTTT
CASSQTNRGLVTGELFF
>TRBJ1-1|.|few|TRBV7-2|14
TGTGCCAGCAGCTTAGACCCGATGAACACTGAAGCTTTCTTT
CASSLDPMNTEAFF